This T cell receptor (beta chain) came from a study of cytomegalovirus exposure and HLA in healthy donors (dated by TCRdb to 2016 to 2017). Background on the whole study: An earlier analysis of several hundred of the donors reported about 250 Gb of sequence data and some 120 million unique TCR beta sequences from about 200 million T cells. Approximately 310 gigabases of sequencing data and around 85 million unique TCR sequences made up an early release that covered several hundred HLA-typed donors. Among the roughly 400 genotyped donors, around 81% belonged to the genetic ancestry cluster associated with self-reported Caucasian donors. The aim of the study was to test whether cataloging public T cell receptors could identify signatures of past pathogen exposure. The study profiled the T cell repertoires of under 850 subjects by immunosequencing and related them to cytomegalovirus serostatus. In addition to the first cohort of 650 to 750 subjects, a separate validation cohort of over 90 different subjects was used. High-throughput TCR immunosequencing, statistical association of individual TCRs with disease status, and machine learning were combined to predict cytomegalovirus infection status. A later analysis re-examined previously published TCR beta repertoires from over 500 donors and added high-resolution HLA genotyping to investigate patterns of TCR occurrence. In the later analysis, no new phenotypic data were used to find candidate immune exposures; instead, reliance was placed on TCR beta sequences and their occurrence across donors. An earlier analysis of 587 of the donors used high-throughput TCR beta sequencing to judge whether each TCR beta V gene segment behaved as functional or pseudogenic. Donor age, sex, ethnicity and CMV serostatus were compiled together with the repertoire data. A later genetic analysis took genome-wide SNP genotypes for about 65% of the 666 donors and used that subset as a discovery cohort. All discovery cohort repertoires had been generated on a single sequencing platform. HLA typing covered class I and class II loci at four-digit resolution. The number of typed donors differed by locus: about 620-640 for A, B, C, DRB1 and DQB1; roughly 510 for DQA1; fewer than 610 for DPA1; and around 450 for DPB1. A handful of DR-DQ haplotypes were handled as single units for association and clustering because linkage in the cohort was strong. Across around 400 genotyped donors of the cohort, an average of about 240,000 unique TCR beta nucleotide sequences per donor were sequenced, and approximately 17% of those sequences were non-productive.

The cohort was made up of about 670 healthy bone marrow donors. At the time of sampling, all cohort members were nominally healthy, though unrecorded immune exposures were likely present. CMV serostatus was recorded as positive for just under 300 and negative for about 50% of the 666 cohort members, whereas no CMV serostatus was recorded for the donor in question. Each donor provided a peripheral blood sample, and peripheral blood mononuclear cells were used for TCR beta sequencing. The Qiagen DNeasy Blood Extraction Kit was used to extract genomic DNA from the blood cell samples. Comments on this clone: The clone's antigen remains unknown. Base qualities are not recorded, but no much larger clone differs from it by a single base.

The library was made by the immunoSEQ multiplex PCR assay. For the multiplex PCR, a mixture combining 60 forward primers for TCR Vbeta segments and 13 reverse primers for TCR Jbeta segments was used. Amplification of the CDR3 region of rearranged TCR beta genes was performed with a multiplex PCR assay on genomic DNA. The amplified TCR beta libraries were sequenced on the Illumina HiSeq System as 87-base-pair reads. The paper's data handling went like this. Across the 700 or so repertoires, a later analysis counted tens of millions of unique TCR beta chains, roughly 11 million of which were shared by at least two donors. To remove PCR and sequencing errors, raw reads were error-corrected and collapsed into unique sequences using a nearest-neighbor algorithm that merged closely related sequences. Alignment of CDR3 sequences to IMGT reference sequences was used to assign V, D and J gene segments. For a sequence to be retained, at least a six-nucleotide match to both a V gene segment and a J gene segment was required. A rearrangement was called productive if the CDR3 had no stop codons and remained in frame with V and J, and every other rearrangement was called non-productive. Following IMGT convention, CDR3 was defined as the stretch from the second conserved V-encoded cysteine up to the conserved J-encoded phenylalanine. The earlier analysis of about 590 of the donors excluded sequences that lacked an unambiguous match to a single V gene segment. In an earlier analysis of approximately 590 of the donors, a V segment was called functional when productive rearrangements were above 56.7%, and segregating when the standard deviation between donors exceeded 5%. To diagnose cytomegalovirus status from the catalog of TCR beta chain sequences, a statistical classification framework was built. V and J gene assignment, in a later analysis, came from comparing TCR nucleotide sequences with IMGT/GENE-DB human TR gene sequences. A later analysis assigned CDR3 sequences and most-parsimonious VDJ recombination scenarios with the TCRdist pipeline. A later analysis defined each TCR beta chain by its CDR3 amino acid sequence plus V-gene family, and excluded reads lacking a unique V-gene family. As a way to deal with suspected cross-contamination and a sequencing artifact, a later analysis dropped 640 or so nucleotide sequences that were highly shared and had low generation probability. For each public chain, a later analysis derived a clonal expansion index from normalized ranks of inferred template counts within each repertoire. In a later analysis, generation probabilities were computed with a VDJ recombination model fitted to out-of-frame rearrangements, and the resulting probabilities were checked against IGoR. In a later analysis, hypergeometric tests were used to score TCR-TCR, TCR-HLA and TCR-CMV co-occurrence, with a repertoire-size bias correction applied to TCR pairs. To estimate false discovery rates, a later analysis permuted the HLA or CMV assignments 20 times. In a later analysis, co-occurring TCRs were grouped with DBSCAN, and TCRdist sequence similarity was added when clustering was performed within HLA-allele-positive subsets. For co-occurrence clustering, repertoires with fewer than 30,000 or more than 120,000 public chains were excluded, along with five repertoires with anomalous nucleotide sharing. The table comes from immuneACCESS by way of TCRdb, which keeps in-frame sequences with V and J called. Part of the clones is missing from these tables; in studies checked, under half for an unresolved V gene and the rest for unknown reasons. The DNA was the basis for D and trimming; V, J and clone size are from that table. This sample comprises under 170,000 clones, around 79% of them detected only once. The ten largest clones take up roughly 4% of the sample.

General study outcomes and caveats: A later analysis associated 15,000 or so TCR beta sequences with specific HLA alleles at a false discovery rate of 0.05. In both the original and validation cohorts, the classifier was reported to diagnose cytomegalovirus status with high specificity and sensitivity. A few of the identified cytomegalovirus-associated TCR beta chains were confirmed in vitro to be specific for cytomegalovirus antigens. According to the authors, the approach could potentially be generalized to other disease states and immunological phenotypes. Linkage disequilibrium might explain the correlated functional status among segregating V segments, but an unknown experimental factor could not be ruled out. Because HLA typing was missing for some donors at each locus, association tests included only the typed subset. For the cohort, immune exposure information was limited to CMV serostatus. An association between a missense DCLRE1C variant and V-gene and J-gene trimming of TCR beta chains was found in a later genetic analysis and replicated in an independent cohort. Strong co-occurrence of HLA alleles, especially DR and DQ, made assigning TCR associations to individual alleles difficult. Several of the top co-occurrence clusters appeared to be linked to parvovirus B19, influenza, CMV and Epstein-Barr virus, according to a later analysis. In the study, some 160 TCR beta chains were listed as associated with cytomegalovirus. In a later analysis, TCR association rates were found to vary across HLA loci, with the most associated TCRs seen for DRB1 alleles and the fewest for HLA-C alleles. Because counts were too low, seventeen rarely observed V segments, including chromosome 9 orphons, were left out of the earlier analysis of over 550 of the donors. An earlier analysis of approximately 540 of the donors showed that most TCR beta V segments appeared in productive rearrangements either about 90% or about 30% of the time, which broadly matched IMGT annotations. Compared with equally common non-associated chains, HLA-associated TCR beta chains in a later analysis were more clonally expanded and had lower generation probabilities. Across donors, most TCR sequences were observed very rarely, whereas some public TCRs were present in many individuals. Compared with the 666-donor mean, donors in an Asian-associated ancestry cluster had fewer N-insertions in productive TCRs, according to a later genetic analysis. A cluster of highly shared sequence variants was judged likely to be a technical artifact of the sequencing pipeline. Most CMV-associated TCR beta chains appeared to be HLA-restricted in a later analysis, and the HLA associations seemed to be driven largely by CMV exposure. Only TCR beta chains were sequenced in this cohort, and the absence of alpha or paired-chain data limited detectable features. A further reported finding was that TCR beta sequences accurately predicted the HLA-A and HLA-B alleles for most subjects in the first cohort. Sequencing depth was assumed to be roughly uniform across donors in the presence/absence analyses, though that assumption may not hold.

Sequencing was performed on PBMCs. The sequence derives from a human donor in good health.

The DNA is as follows: TGCAGCGTTTACGCCCGGGACAGGGGTGGACATACCCAGTACTTC. Translated, this gives CSVYARDRGGHTQYF. The sequence links TRBV29-1 to TRBJ2-5; TRBD1 fits 10 bases in the junction. Counted from cysteine to phenylalanine, this CDR3 has 15 amino acids. Here the CDR3 DNA is all that survives: 45 bases in frame from base 1. V has 5 bases trimmed and J has 8 bases trimmed; junction bases matching no gene number 14. CDR1 SQVTM and CDR2 ANQGSEA are derived from the germline V gene.